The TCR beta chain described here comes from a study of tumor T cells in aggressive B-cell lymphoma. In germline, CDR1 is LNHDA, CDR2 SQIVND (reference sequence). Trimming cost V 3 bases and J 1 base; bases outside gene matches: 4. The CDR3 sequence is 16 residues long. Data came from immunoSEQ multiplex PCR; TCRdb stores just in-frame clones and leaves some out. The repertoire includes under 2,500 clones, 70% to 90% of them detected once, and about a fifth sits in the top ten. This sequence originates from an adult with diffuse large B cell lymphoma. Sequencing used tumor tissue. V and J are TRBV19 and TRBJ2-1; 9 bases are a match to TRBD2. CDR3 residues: CASSISAGGSYNEQFF. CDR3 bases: TGTGCCAGTAGTATTTCTGCGGGGGGGTCCTACAATGAGCAGTTCTTC.